The TCR beta chain under discussion was sequenced for a study of T cells in Graves' hyperthyroidism and ophthalmopathy. About the research overall: Peripheral blood was obtained at initial diagnosis, preceding any treatment.

Pregnant or lactating patients were excluded, as were those with uncontrolled infection or other autoimmune disease. Overall study findings and caveats: In the blood, most expanded thyroid clonotypes above 0.001 appeared as well.

Concerning this clonotype itself: What it binds is unknown.

From germline, CDR1 is LNHDA and CDR2 SQIVND (reference sequence). Trimming left V 6 bases short and J 1 base short, with 21 bases between. The CDR3 spans 17 residues. RNA transcripts served as the template for amplifying TCR beta CDR3 regions. First-round RT-PCR of the TCR CDR3 relied on the HTBI primer set. In TCRdb, the multiplex PCR reads were re-called with MiXCR into one record per CDR3 protein. Altogether 350,000 or so distinct CDR3 sequences are present, about 21% being singletons, with the ten largest covering less than 65%. The TCR was taken from a woman aged 50 to 60 with Graves' hyperthyroidism. This chain links TRBV19 with TRBJ1-1; perhaps TRBD1 as D (6 bases). The sample consisted of blood. The CDR3 region is CASSRLDSFLGNTEAFF. The CDR3, as DNA: TGTGCCAGTAGCCGTTTGGACAGCTTCCTAGGGAACACTGAAGCTTTCTTT.